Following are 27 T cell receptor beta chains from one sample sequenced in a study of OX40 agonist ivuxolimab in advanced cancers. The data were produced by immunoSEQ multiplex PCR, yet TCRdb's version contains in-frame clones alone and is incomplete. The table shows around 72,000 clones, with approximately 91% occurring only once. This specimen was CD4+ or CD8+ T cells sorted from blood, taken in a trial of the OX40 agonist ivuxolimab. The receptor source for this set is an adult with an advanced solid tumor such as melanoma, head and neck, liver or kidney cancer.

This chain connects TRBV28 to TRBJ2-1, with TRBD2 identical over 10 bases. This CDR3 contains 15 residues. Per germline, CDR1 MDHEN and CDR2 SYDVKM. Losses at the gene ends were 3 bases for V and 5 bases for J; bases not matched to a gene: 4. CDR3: CASSFASGSHNEQFF. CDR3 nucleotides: TGTGCCAGCAGTTTCGCTAGCGGGAGTCACAATGAGCAGTTCTTC.

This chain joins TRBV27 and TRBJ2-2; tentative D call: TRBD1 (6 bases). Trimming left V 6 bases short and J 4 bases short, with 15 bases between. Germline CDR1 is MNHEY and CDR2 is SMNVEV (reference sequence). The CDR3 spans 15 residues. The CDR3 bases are TGTGCCAGCAGAAATCAAGGGGGTAGCACCGGGGAGCTGTTTTTT. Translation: CASRNQGGSTGELFF.

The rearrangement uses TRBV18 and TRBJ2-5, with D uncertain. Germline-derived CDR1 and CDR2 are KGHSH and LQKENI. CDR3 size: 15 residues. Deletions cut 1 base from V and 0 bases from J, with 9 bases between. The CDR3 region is CASSPQRVNQETQYF. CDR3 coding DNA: TGTGCCAGCTCACCACAGCGCGTTAACCAAGAGACCCAGTACTTC. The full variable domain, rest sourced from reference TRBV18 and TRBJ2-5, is NAGVMQNPRHLVRRRGQEARLRCSPMKGHSHVYWYRQLPEEGLKFMVYLQKENIIDESGMPKERFSAEFPKEGPSILRIQQVVRGDSAAYFCASSPQRVNQETQYFGPGTRLLVL.

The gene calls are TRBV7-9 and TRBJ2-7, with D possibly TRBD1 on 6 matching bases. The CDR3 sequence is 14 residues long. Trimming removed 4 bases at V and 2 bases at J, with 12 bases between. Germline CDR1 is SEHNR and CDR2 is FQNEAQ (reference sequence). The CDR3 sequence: CASSSAGAPYEQYF. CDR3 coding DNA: TGTGCCAGCAGCTCCGCAGGGGCCCCCTACGAGCAGTACTTC.

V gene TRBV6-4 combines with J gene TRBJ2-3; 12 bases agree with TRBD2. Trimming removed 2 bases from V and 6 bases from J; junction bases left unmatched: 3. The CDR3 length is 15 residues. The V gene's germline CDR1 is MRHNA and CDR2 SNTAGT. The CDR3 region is CASSDGTSGRDTQYF. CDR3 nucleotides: TGTGCCAGCAGTGACGGAACTAGCGGGAGGGATACGCAGTATTTT.

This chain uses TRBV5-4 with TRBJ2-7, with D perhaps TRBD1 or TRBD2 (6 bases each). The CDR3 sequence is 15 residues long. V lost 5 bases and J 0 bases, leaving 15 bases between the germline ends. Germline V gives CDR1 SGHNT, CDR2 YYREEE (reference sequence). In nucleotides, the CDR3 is TGTGCCAGCAGTTCGAATAAGGGGGGCTCCTACGAGCAGTACTTC. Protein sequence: CASSSNKGGSYEQYF.

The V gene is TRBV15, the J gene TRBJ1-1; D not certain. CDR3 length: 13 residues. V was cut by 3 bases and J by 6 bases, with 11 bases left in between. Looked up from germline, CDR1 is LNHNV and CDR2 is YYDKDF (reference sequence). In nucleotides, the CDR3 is TGTGCCACCAGCAGGGTCCCCCGGTCTGAAGCTTTCTTT. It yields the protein CATSRVPRSEAFF.

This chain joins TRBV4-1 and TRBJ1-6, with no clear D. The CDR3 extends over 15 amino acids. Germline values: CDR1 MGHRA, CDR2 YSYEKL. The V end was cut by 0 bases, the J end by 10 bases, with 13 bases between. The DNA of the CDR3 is TGCGCCAGCAGCCAAGAAAACCTCTTGGGGTCACCCCTCCACTTT. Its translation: CASSQENLLGSPLHF.

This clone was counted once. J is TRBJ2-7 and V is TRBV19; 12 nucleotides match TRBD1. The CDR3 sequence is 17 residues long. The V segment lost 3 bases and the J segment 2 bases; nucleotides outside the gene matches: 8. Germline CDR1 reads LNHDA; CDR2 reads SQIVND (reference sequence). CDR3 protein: CASSMTVGQGATYEQYF. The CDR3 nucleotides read TGTGCCAGTAGTATGACGGTGGGACAGGGGGCGACCTACGAGCAGTACTTC.

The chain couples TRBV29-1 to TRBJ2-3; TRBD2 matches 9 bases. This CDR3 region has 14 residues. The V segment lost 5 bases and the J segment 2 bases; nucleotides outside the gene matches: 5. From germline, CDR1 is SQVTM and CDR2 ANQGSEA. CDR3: CSVSGRPLTDTQYF. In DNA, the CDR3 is TGCAGCGTTAGCGGGAGGCCGCTCACAGATACGCAGTATTTT.

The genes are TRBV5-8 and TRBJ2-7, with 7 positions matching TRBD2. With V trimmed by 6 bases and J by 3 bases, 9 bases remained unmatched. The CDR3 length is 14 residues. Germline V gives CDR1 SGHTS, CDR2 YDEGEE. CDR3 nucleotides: TGTGCCAGCACTCACTGGGGGGGAAACTACGAGCAGTACTTC. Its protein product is CASTHWGGNYEQYF.

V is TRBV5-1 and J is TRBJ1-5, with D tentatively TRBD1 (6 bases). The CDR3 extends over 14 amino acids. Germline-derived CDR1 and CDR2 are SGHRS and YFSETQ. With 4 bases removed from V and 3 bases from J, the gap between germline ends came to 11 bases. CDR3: CASSLGQSNQPQHF. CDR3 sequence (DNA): TGCGCCAGCAGCCTCGGACAGTCCAATCAGCCCCAGCATTTT.

The CDR3 nucleotides read TGTGCCAGCAGCGCCCGGTGGACCGGGGAGCTGTTTTTT. Amino acid sequence: CASSARWTGELFF. The gene calls are TRBV5-4 and TRBJ2-2, with unresolved D. V dropped 4 bases and J dropped 5 bases, with 9 bases sitting between them. This CDR3 has 13 residues. CDR1 is SGHNT, CDR2 YYREEE, per germline (reference sequence).

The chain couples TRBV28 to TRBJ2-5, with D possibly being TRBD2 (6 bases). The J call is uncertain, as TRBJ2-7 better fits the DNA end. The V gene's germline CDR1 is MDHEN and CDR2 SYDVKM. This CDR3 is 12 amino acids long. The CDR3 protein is CASSGSPYEQYF. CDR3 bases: TGTGCCAGCAGCGGGAGTCCCTACGAGCAGTACTTC.

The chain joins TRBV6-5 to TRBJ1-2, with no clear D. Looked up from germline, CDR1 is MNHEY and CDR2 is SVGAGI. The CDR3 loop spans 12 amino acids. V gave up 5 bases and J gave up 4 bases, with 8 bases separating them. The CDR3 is CASSAESYGYTF. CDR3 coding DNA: TGTGCCAGCAGTGCAGAGAGCTATGGCTACACCTTC.

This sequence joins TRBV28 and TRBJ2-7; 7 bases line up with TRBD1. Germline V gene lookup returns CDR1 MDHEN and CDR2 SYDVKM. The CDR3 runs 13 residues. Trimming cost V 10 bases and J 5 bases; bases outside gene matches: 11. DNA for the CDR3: TGTGCCACCCGCCCGACAGGGCGGGACGAGCAGTACTTC. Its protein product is CATRPTGRDEQYF.

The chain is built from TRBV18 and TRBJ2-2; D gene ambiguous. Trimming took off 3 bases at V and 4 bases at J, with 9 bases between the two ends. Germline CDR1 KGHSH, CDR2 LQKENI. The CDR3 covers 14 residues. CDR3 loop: CASSPSSGTGELFF. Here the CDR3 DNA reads TGTGCCAGCTCACCTTCCTCAGGCACCGGGGAGCTGTTTTTT.

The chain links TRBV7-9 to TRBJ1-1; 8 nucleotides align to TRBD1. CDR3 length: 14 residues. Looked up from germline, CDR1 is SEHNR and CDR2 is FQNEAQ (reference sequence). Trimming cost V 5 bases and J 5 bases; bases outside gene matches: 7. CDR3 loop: CASSTLQGATEAFF. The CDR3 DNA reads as TGTGCCAGCAGCACACTCCAGGGGGCGACTGAAGCTTTCTTT.

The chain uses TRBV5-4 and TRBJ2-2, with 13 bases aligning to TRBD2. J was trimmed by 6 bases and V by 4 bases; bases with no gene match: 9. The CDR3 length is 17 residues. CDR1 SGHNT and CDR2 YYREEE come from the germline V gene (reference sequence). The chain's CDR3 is CASSPGLAGVSAGELFF. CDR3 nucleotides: TGTGCCAGCAGCCCCGGACTAGCGGGAGTCTCGGCCGGGGAGCTGTTTTTT.

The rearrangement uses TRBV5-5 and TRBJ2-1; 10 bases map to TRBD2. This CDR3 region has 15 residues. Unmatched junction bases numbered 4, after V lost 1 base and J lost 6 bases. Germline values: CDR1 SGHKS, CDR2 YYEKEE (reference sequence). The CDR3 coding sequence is TGTGCCAGCAGCTTGTCCAGCGGGAGGGCCAATGAGCAGTTCTTC. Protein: CASSLSSGRANEQFF.

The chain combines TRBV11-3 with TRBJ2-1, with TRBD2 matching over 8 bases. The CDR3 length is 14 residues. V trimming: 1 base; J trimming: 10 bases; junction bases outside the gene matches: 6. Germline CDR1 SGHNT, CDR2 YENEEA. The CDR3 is CASSLAAGVDEQFF. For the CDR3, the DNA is TGTGCCAGCAGCTTAGCAGCGGGAGTGGACGAGCAGTTCTTC. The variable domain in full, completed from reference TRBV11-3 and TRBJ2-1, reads EAGVVQSPRYKIIEKKQPVAFWCNPISGHNTLYWYLQNLGQGPELLIRYENEEAVDDSQLPKDRFSAERLKGVDSTLKIQPAELGDSAVYLCASSLAAGVDEQFFGPGTRLTVL.

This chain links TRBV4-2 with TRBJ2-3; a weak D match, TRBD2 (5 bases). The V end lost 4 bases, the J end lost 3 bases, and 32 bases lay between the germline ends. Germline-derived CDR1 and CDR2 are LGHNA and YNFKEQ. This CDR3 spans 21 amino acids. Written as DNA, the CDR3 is TGTGCCAGCAGCCGCATGTCCGGAAGTTACCCCACGGCGGGTAGTACAGATACGCAGTATTTT. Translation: CASSRMSGSYPTAGSTDTQYF.

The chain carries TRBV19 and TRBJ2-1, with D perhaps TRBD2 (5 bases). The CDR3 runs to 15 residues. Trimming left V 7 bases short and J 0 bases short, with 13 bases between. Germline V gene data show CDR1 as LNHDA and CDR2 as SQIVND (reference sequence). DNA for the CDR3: TGTGCCAGTATCTGGCAGGCGGGCTCCTACAATGAGCAGTTCTTC. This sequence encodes CASIWQAGSYNEQFF.

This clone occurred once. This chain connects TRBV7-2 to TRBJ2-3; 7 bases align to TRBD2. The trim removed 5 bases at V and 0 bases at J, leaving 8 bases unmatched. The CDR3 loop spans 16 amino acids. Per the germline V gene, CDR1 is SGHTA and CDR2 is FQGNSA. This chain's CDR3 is CASSGSGRPSTDTQYF. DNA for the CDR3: TGTGCCAGCAGCGGATCCGGGAGGCCTAGCACAGATACGCAGTATTTT.

The CDR3: CASSFEGGGLEKLFF. CDR3 bases: TGTGCCAGCAGTTTTGAAGGGGGCGGATTAGAAAAACTGTTTTTT. The chain recombines TRBV28 with TRBJ1-4, with 7 bases matching TRBD1. CDR1 is MDHEN and CDR2 is SYDVKM in the germline V gene. With 3 bases clipped from V and 8 bases from J, the junction kept 9 bases outside the gene matches. The CDR3 runs 15 residues.

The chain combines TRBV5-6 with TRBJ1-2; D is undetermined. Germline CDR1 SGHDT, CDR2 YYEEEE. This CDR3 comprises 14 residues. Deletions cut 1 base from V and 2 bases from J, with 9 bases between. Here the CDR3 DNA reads TGTGCCAGCAGCTTGTATTCGGGCAACTATGGCTACACCTTC. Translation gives CASSLYSGNYGYTF.

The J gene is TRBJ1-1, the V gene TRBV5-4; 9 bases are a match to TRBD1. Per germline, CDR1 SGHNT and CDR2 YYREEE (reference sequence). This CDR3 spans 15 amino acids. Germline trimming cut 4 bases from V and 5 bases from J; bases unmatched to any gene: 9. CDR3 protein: CASSDPGQGITEAFF. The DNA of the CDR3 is TGTGCCAGCAGCGACCCTGGACAGGGGATAACTGAAGCTTTCTTT. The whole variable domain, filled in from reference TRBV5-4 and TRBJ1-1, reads ETGVTQSPTHLIKTRGQQVTLRCSSQSGHNTVSWYQQALGQGPQFIFQYYREEENGRGNFPPRFSGLQFPNYSSELNVNALELDDSALYLCASSDPGQGITEAFFGQGTRLTVV.